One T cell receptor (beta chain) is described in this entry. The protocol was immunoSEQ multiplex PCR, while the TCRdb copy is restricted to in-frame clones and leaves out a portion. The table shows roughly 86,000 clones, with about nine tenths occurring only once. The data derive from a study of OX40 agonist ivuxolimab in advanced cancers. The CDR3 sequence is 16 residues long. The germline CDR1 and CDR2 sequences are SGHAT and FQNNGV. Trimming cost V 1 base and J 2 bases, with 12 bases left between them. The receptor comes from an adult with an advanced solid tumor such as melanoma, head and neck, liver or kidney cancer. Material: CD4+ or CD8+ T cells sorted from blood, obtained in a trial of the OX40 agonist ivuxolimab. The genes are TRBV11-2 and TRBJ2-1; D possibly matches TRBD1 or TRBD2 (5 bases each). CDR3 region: CASSLGFRDPYNEQFF. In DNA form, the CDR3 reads TGTGCCAGCAGCTTAGGGTTTCGGGACCCCTACAATGAGCAGTTCTTC.